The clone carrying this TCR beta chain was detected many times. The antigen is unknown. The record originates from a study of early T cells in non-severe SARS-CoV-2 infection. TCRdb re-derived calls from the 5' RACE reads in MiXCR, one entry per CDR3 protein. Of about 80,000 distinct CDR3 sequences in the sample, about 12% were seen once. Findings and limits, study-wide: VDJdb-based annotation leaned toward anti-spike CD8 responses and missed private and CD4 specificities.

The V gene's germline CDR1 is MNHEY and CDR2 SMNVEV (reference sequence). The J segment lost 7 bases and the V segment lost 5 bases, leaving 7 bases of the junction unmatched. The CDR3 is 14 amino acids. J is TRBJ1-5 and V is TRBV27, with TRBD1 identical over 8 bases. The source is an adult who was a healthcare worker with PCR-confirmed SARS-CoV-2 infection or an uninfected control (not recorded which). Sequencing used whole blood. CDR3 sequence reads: CASSGGTGLQPQHF. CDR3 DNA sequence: TGTGCCAGCAGTGGGGGGACAGGCCTCCAGCCCCAGCATTTT.